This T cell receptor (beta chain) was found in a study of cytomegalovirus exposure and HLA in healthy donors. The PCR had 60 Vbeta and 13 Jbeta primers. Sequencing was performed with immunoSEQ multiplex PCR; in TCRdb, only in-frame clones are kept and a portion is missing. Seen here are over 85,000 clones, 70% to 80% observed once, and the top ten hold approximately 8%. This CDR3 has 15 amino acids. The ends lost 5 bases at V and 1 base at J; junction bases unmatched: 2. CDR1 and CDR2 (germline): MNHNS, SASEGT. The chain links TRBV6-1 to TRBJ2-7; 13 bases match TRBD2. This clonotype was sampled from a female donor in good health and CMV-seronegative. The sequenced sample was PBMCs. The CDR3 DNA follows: TGTGCCAGCAGTATGACTAGCGGGGGGTCCTACGAGCAGTACTTC. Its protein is CASSMTSGGSYEQYF.